This T cell receptor (beta chain) came from a study of OX40 agonist ivuxolimab in advanced cancers. Study at large: Eligibility admitted prior anti-PD-1, anti-PD-L1 or anti-CTLA-4 therapy; around 41% had some.

Patients were ruled out by autoimmune disease history or systemic immunosuppression. Study findings and constraints: CD4+ and CD8+ blood T cells expanded clonally by week 6 at 0.1 to 3.0 mg/kg.

Libraries were prepared by immunoSEQ multiplex PCR; TCRdb keeps only in-frame clonotypes and omits some of them. Of tens of thousands of clones in the sample, around 80% were seen once. A remark on this clone: Its antigen remains unidentified.

V gave up 4 bases and J gave up 3 bases; unmatched junction bases: 8. The CDR3 runs 17 residues. Germline V gene sequence: CDR1 SGHNT, CDR2 YYREEE (reference sequence). This receptor was obtained from an adult with an advanced solid tumor such as melanoma, head and neck, liver or kidney cancer. Sequences were derived from CD4+ or CD8+ T cells sorted from blood, sampled in a trial of the OX40 agonist ivuxolimab. The V call is TRBV5-4, the J call TRBJ2-2; 11 positions match TRBD1. CDR3 protein: CASSKPRDRGDTGELFF. The CDR3 DNA reads TGTGCCAGCAGCAAACCCCGGGACAGGGGGGACACCGGGGAGCTGTTTTTT.